The 13 T cell receptor beta chains reported below all come from one sample, sequenced in a study of blood T cell repertoires in COVID-19. Repertoires were generated with immunoSEQ multiplex PCR, while TCRdb's copy carries only in-frame clones and drops some. The table has almost 400,000 clones, more than 70% seen once. The sequenced material came from peripheral blood. The receptors here all came from an older woman with COVID-19, enrolled during active disease.

The chain has TRBV23-1 and TRBJ1-1, with 8 bases identical to TRBD1. TRBV23-1 is flagged as an ORF with uncertain function. V shed 2 bases, J shed 3 bases, and the junction held 8 bases outside the gene matches. The CDR3 runs to 16 residues. Here the CDR3 reads CASSQPGTGLYTEAFF. CDR3 nucleotides: TGCGCCAGCAGTCAACCCGGGACAGGACTCTACACTGAAGCTTTCTTT.

The rearrangement uses TRBV9 and TRBJ2-5; maybe TRBD1 (5 bases). The CDR3 has 14 amino acids. Germline CDR1 reads SGDLS; CDR2 reads YYNGEE. The germline V and J ends were trimmed by 5 bases and 2 bases, with 13 bases remaining between them. The CDR3 nucleotides read TGTGCCAGCAGTGTGACAGACCGTCAAGAGACCCAGTACTTC. Translated, it gives CASSVTDRQETQYF.

On this clone itself: The same CDR3 is also encoded by other DNA sequences in this sample. The chain joins TRBV10-1 to TRBJ1-1, with D possibly being TRBD1 (6 bases). The V and J ends lost 9 bases and 0 bases respectively, with 11 bases between them. The CDR3 covers 13 residues. In germline, CDR1 is WNHNN, CDR2 SYGVQD (reference sequence). This CDR3 is CASRGQLNTEAFF. Here the CDR3 DNA reads TGCGCCAGTAGAGGACAGTTGAACACTGAAGCTTTCTTT.

The chain combines TRBV28 with TRBJ2-3; 8 bases align to TRBD2. Germline trimming cut 3 bases from V and 1 base from J; bases unmatched to any gene: 12. Germline lookup yields CDR1 MDHEN and CDR2 SYDVKM. The CDR3 consists of 18 residues. CDR3 DNA sequence: TGTGCCAGCAGTTTCCGCCCCGGGACTAGGGGTGGCACAGATACGCAGTATTTT. Residues: CASSFRPGTRGGTDTQYF.

The chain has TRBV19 and TRBJ2-7, with D possibly matching TRBD1 (6 bases). Trimming cost V 4 bases and J 6 bases, with 19 bases left between them. This CDR3 has 15 amino acids. Germline CDR1 LNHDA, CDR2 SQIVND (reference sequence). In DNA, the CDR3 is TGTGCCAGTAGTAGCCAGGGGACCGGAGGCTCCGAGCAGTACTTC. It encodes CASSSQGTGGSEQYF.

The chain is built from TRBV4-1 and TRBJ1-5, with D unclear. Trimming cost V 0 bases and J 4 bases, with 22 bases left between them. The CDR3 covers 19 residues. From germline, CDR1 is MGHRA and CDR2 YSYEKL. The CDR3 DNA reads TGCGCCAGCAGCCAAGAACCGGATGCGGGGAATAGCTTAAATCAGCCCCAGCATTTT. Amino acid sequence: CASSQEPDAGNSLNQPQHF.

This rearrangement joins TRBV6-1 to TRBJ2-5, with 15 bases matching TRBD2. Unmatched junction bases numbered 9, after V lost 4 bases and J lost 9 bases. This CDR3 contains 16 residues. CDR1 and CDR2 (germline): MNHNS, SASEGT. The CDR3 coding sequence is TGTGCCAGCAGTGGCGGACTAGCGGGGGGGGCCGCGGCCCAGTACTTC. This sequence encodes CASSGGLAGGAAAQYF.

The chain combines TRBV15 with TRBJ1-2; D might be TRBD1 (6 bases). The CDR3 runs 14 residues. Germline assignment: CDR1 LNHNV and CDR2 YYDKDF (reference sequence). V lost 3 bases and J 1 base, leaving 9 bases between the germline ends. The CDR3 sequence: CATSRDRFNYGYTF. CDR3 DNA sequence: TGTGCCACCAGCAGGGACAGATTTAACTATGGCTACACCTTC.

This clone was seen many times. This sequence joins TRBV7-9 and TRBJ2-3; 11 bases agree with TRBD2. The CDR3 covers 16 residues. V was pared by 2 bases and J by 2 bases, with 3 bases of the junction left unmatched. Germline V lookup: CDR1 SEHNR, CDR2 FQNEAQ (reference sequence). The DNA of the CDR3 is TGTGCCAGCAGCTTATTACTAGCGGGGGACACAGATACGCAGTATTTT. This sequence encodes CASSLLLAGDTDTQYF.

This clone has just one count. This sequence joins TRBV5-1 and TRBJ1-2, with 10 positions matching TRBD1. This CDR3 comprises 15 residues. Germline V gene data show CDR1 as SGHRS and CDR2 as YFSETQ. V lost 2 bases, J lost 5 bases, and 6 bases stayed unmatched. CDR3 coding DNA: TGCGCCAGCAGCTTTCGACAGGGGGCGGGTTATGGCTACACCTTC. Protein product: CASSFRQGAGYGYTF.

This clone has a single count. The chain links TRBV2 to TRBJ2-3, with TRBD2 as a possible D gene (5 bases). V was pared by 6 bases and J by 1 base, with 14 bases between. The CDR3 totals 15 residues. From germline, CDR1 is SNHLY and CDR2 FYNNEI. CDR3 DNA: TGTGCCAGCAGCAGGACGGGGATAGGCACAGATACGCAGTATTTT. It translates to CASSRTGIGTDTQYF.

This clone has a handful of counts. This rearrangement joins TRBV9 to TRBJ1-4; a weak D match, TRBD1 (6 bases). CDR3 length: 18 amino acids. V was clipped by 4 bases and J by 0 bases, with 19 bases between them. Germline lookup yields CDR1 SGDLS and CDR2 YYNGEE. The CDR3 region has the DNA TGTGCCAGCAGCCCTAGGGGGGGGACGGCTGCAACTAATGAAAAACTGTTTTTT. Protein product: CASSPRGGTAATNEKLFF.

The chain joins TRBV29-1 to TRBJ2-7; tentative D call: TRBD2 (6 bases). From germline, CDR1 is SQVTM and CDR2 ANQGSEA. With 4 bases removed from V and 6 bases from J, the gap between germline ends came to 10 bases. The CDR3 is 11 amino acids. CDR3 sequence reads: CSVVRGGEQYF. The DNA for the CDR3 is TGCAGCGTTGTAAGGGGAGGCGAGCAGTACTTC.